These 20 T cell receptor beta chains share one sample of origin, sequenced in a study of blood T cells in healthy people across ages. A J-beta primer mix and a sample-barcoded 5' primer were used in a second PCR of about 7 to 12 cycles. TCRdb processed the 5' RACE reads anew with MiXCR; each CDR3 protein has one entry. The sample records around 1,000,000 distinct CDR3 sequences, approximately 26% being singletons. The sample was also linked to a second study, of T cells of mothers and their children.

The sample taken for sequencing was blood. The receptors were sampled from a girl aged 2 to 10 in good health.

Many counts were recorded for this clonotype. The gene calls are TRBV29-1 and TRBJ2-7; D is unclear. Germline V gene data show CDR1 as SQVTM and CDR2 as ANQGSEA. Trimming took off 1 base at V and 3 bases at J, with 4 bases between the two ends. This CDR3 region has 11 residues. This CDR3 is CSVEGDYEQYF. Here the CDR3 DNA reads TGCAGCGTTGAAGGGGACTACGAGCAGTACTTC.

This clonotype has more than one count but fewer than ten. The V and J genes are TRBV12-3 or TRBV12-4 and TRBJ2-5; 7 bases agree with TRBD2. The J call is in doubt because the DNA end fits TRBJ2-7 better. The CDR3 runs to 12 residues. The CDR3 is CASSGDYHEQYF. DNA for the CDR3: TGTGCCAGCAGTGGGGACTACCACGAGCAGTACTTC.

This clonotype was recorded at least ten times. This rearrangement joins TRBV7-9 to TRBJ2-5; the D call may be TRBD1 or TRBD2 (5 bases each). The ends were cut back, 5 bases at V and 4 bases at J, with 17 bases in the middle. The CDR3 totals 15 residues. Per germline, CDR1 SEHNR and CDR2 FQNEAQ (reference sequence). The CDR3 is CASSLRDLIAETQYF. Written as DNA, the CDR3 is TGTGCCAGCAGCCTCCGGGACCTCATAGCAGAGACCCAGTACTTC.

This clonotype was seen many times. The chain uses TRBV6-2 or TRBV6-3 and TRBJ1-1; D possibly corresponds to TRBD1 (5 bases). V was trimmed by 7 bases and J by 6 bases, leaving 15 bases between them. CDR1 is MNHEY, CDR2 SVGEGT, per germline. This CDR3 contains 13 residues. The DNA of the CDR3 is TGTGCCAGCACCCCTGGGGGTTTCGCTGAAGCTTTCTTT. It codes for CASTPGGFAEAFF.

The CDR3 nucleotides read TGCAGCGTGGTTATCGGGACAGCAAACATTCAGTACTTC. Its translation is CSVVIGTANIQYF. This chain links TRBV29-1 with TRBJ2-4, with 7 positions matching TRBD1. Germline V gene lookup returns CDR1 SQVTM and CDR2 ANQGSEA. V shed 6 bases, J shed 6 bases, and the junction held 8 bases outside the gene matches. The CDR3 is 13 amino acids.

This sequence joins TRBV11-2 and TRBJ1-1, with D maybe TRBD1 (6 bases). The CDR3 contains 18 residues. V was cut by 5 bases and J by 1 base, with 23 bases left in between. CDR1 SGHAT and CDR2 FQNNGV come from the germline V gene. Here the CDR3 DNA reads TGTGCCAGCAGCCCAGGTCGTTGGAAGACAGGAGAGAACACTGAAGCTTTCTTT. Translated, it gives CASSPGRWKTGENTEAFF.

The CDR3 DNA sequence: TGTGCCACCAGTGTTATGGGGGACAATGAGCAGTTCTTC. As protein: CATSVMGDNEQFF. V usage is TRBV24-1 and J usage is TRBJ2-5; D is possibly TRBD1 or TRBD2 (5 bases each). The J call may not be correct, given that the DNA end is closer to TRBJ2-1. Germline V lookup: CDR1 KGHDR, CDR2 SFDVKD. The CDR3 contains 13 residues.

This clonotype has just a few counts. This chain uses TRBV29-1 with TRBJ2-5, with 8 bases fitting TRBD2. The DNA end lines up better with TRBJ2-1; the J call may be wrong. CDR3 length: 12 residues. Germline loops: CDR1 SQVTM, CDR2 ANQGSEA. The CDR3 nucleotides read TGCAGCGTTGGGGGACTAGGTAATGAGCAGTTCTTC. It translates to CSVGGLGNEQFF.

This clonotype was counted between two and nine times. The rearrangement links TRBV20-1 to TRBJ1-2, with D unclear. There are 11 residues in the CDR3. Germline values: CDR1 DFQATT, CDR2 SNEGSKA (reference sequence). V was trimmed by 0 bases and J by 6 bases, leaving 5 bases between them. In nucleotides, the CDR3 is TGCAGTGCTAGAGAGGCCAATGGCTACACCTTC. It encodes CSAREANGYTF.

The chain employs TRBV7-9 and TRBJ1-2; D gene ambiguous. The V and J ends lost 5 bases and 8 bases respectively, with 15 bases between them. This CDR3 is built from 13 residues. Germline CDR1 reads SEHNR; CDR2 reads FQNEAQ (reference sequence). The CDR3, as DNA: TGTGCCAGCAGCCCAAACCCCGGGGAGGGCTACACCTTC. This encodes CASSPNPGEGYTF.

This chain links TRBV7-2 with TRBJ1-4, with 7 nucleotides matching TRBD1. V trimming: 5 bases; J trimming: 0 bases; junction bases outside the gene matches: 3. Germline-derived CDR1 and CDR2 are SGHTA and FQGNSA. This CDR3 is built from 15 residues. The CDR3 is CASSETGPTNEKLFF. For the CDR3, the DNA is TGTGCCAGCAGCGAGACAGGGCCAACTAATGAAAAACTGTTTTTT.

This clonotype was observed at least ten times. The V and J genes are TRBV7-9 and TRBJ1-4, with a weak D call TRBD1 (6 bases). CDR3 size: 14 residues. Deletions cut 4 bases from V and 5 bases from J, with 11 bases between. Germline V gene sequence: CDR1 SEHNR, CDR2 FQNEAQ (reference sequence). The CDR3 coding sequence is TGTGCCAGCAGCTCAGGACAGCCAAATGAAAAACTGTTTTTT. This codes for CASSSGQPNEKLFF.

The DNA of the CDR3 is TGCGCCAGCAGCCATGGTTCCGTTGAGCCTGAAGCTTTCTTT. Amino acid sequence: CASSHGSVEPEAFF. V and J are TRBV4-1 and TRBJ1-1; no firm D call. The length of the CDR3 is 14 residues. Trimming cost V 3 bases and J 6 bases, with 14 bases left between them. The germline V gene has CDR1 MGHRA and CDR2 YSYEKL.

The V and J genes are TRBV27 and TRBJ1-4; TRBD1 agrees at 7 bases. J gave up 1 base and V 8 bases, and 16 bases lay outside the gene matches. The germline V gene encodes CDR1 MNHEY and CDR2 SMNVEV (reference sequence). CDR3 length: 18 residues. CDR3 sequence reads: CASGGIRGAPITNEKLFF. In DNA form, the CDR3 reads TGTGCCAGCGGAGGAATCAGGGGGGCGCCGATAACTAATGAAAAACTGTTTTTT.

The J gene is TRBJ1-5, the V gene TRBV9; D is possibly TRBD1 (5 bases). Trimming removed 4 bases from V and 7 bases from J, with 21 bases in between. There are 16 residues in the CDR3. The germline V gene has CDR1 SGDLS and CDR2 YYNGEE. The CDR3 DNA reads as TGTGCCAGCAGCTCCCCCGGGGCCCAGGTATCCCAGCCCCAGCATTTT. It codes for CASSSPGAQVSQPQHF. Using reference TRBV9 and TRBJ1-5 for the parts outside the CDR3, the full variable domain is DSGVTQTPKHLITATGQRVTLRCSPRSGDLSVYWYQQSLDQGLQFLIQYYNGEERAKGNILERFSAQQFPDLHSELNLSSLELGDSALYFCASSSPGAQVSQPQHFGDGTRLSIL.

This clonotype was counted between two and nine times. This chain links TRBV5-5 with TRBJ2-5, with a possible D match to TRBD2 (6 bases). Trimming removed 4 bases at V and 4 bases at J, with 14 bases between. Germline loops: CDR1 SGHKS, CDR2 YYEKEE (reference sequence). The CDR3 totals 14 residues. CDR3 loop: CASSPPGVLETQYF. The CDR3 DNA follows: TGTGCCAGCAGCCCCCCGGGGGTCTTAGAGACCCAGTACTTC.

CDR3 nucleotide sequence: TGCGCCAGCATCCCGGGAGGGCCCTCGGAGGAGCAGTTCTTC. Translated, it gives CASIPGGPSEEQFF. The chain employs TRBV5-1 and TRBJ2-5; the match to TRBD2 covers 8 bases. Judging by the DNA end, TRBJ2-1 fits better; the J call may be wrong. CDR3 length: 14 residues. Germline assignment: CDR1 SGHRS and CDR2 YFSETQ.

The genes are TRBV7-9 and TRBJ1-4; 7 bases map to TRBD1. With 8 bases clipped from V and 4 bases from J, the junction kept 7 bases outside the gene matches. Germline CDR1 SEHNR, CDR2 FQNEAQ (reference sequence). The CDR3 contains 14 residues. CDR3 in DNA: TGTGCCAGCCGCATACAGGGGAGTAATGAAAAACTGTTTTTT. As protein: CASRIQGSNEKLFF.

The rearrangement joins TRBV29-1 to TRBJ1-1; 8 nucleotides match TRBD1. Germline values: CDR1 SQVTM, CDR2 ANQGSEA. The CDR3 has 16 amino acids. Trimming removed 0 bases from V and 7 bases from J; junction bases left unmatched: 13. The CDR3 here is CSVEEWTDRGVIEAFF. The CDR3 nucleotides are TGCAGCGTTGAAGAGTGGACTGACAGGGGAGTTATTGAAGCTTTCTTT.

The chain recombines TRBV6-1 with TRBJ2-1; 8 nucleotides align to TRBD2. The CDR3 is made up of 18 amino acids. With 6 bases clipped from V and 8 bases from J, the junction kept 21 bases outside the gene matches. In germline, CDR1 is MNHNS, CDR2 SASEGT. The CDR3 reads CASSVTIGRGGHKDEQFF. The CDR3 DNA follows: TGTGCCAGCAGCGTAACAATCGGACGGGGGGGTCATAAGGATGAGCAGTTCTTC.